The 27 T cell receptor beta chains given below trace back to one sample, sequenced in a study of T cells in Graves' hyperthyroidism and ophthalmopathy. Using RNA transcripts as the source, TCR beta CDR3 regions were amplified. With the HTBI primer set, the TCR CDR3 went through a first round of RT-PCR. TCRdb reprocessed the multiplex PCR reads via MiXCR and lists one record per CDR3 protein. The sample consists of nearly 600,000 distinct CDR3 sequences, approximately 15% of them appearing once. Sequenced material: blood. The receptors were sampled from a woman in her 30s with Graves' hyperthyroidism that later progressed to Graves' ophthalmopathy.

This clonotype has a single count. This sequence may be a read error, since a much larger clone differs from it by one base. CDR3 nucleotide sequence: TGCGCCAATACTAATTGGGCGAATAATGAAAAACTGTTTTTT. Translation: CANTNWANNEKLFF. V usage is TRBV4-3 and J usage is TRBJ1-4; D call uncertain. V dropped 10 bases and J dropped 4 bases, with 16 bases sitting between them. This CDR3 spans 14 amino acids. Germline CDR1 LGHNA, CDR2 YSLEER.

This clonotype was counted many times. The CDR3: CASSGPPVTGELFF. CDR3 in DNA: TGTGCCAGCAGCGGACCCCCAGTCACCGGGGAGCTGTTTTTT. The chain recombines TRBV28 with TRBJ2-2; no reliable D call. This CDR3 spans 14 amino acids. The ends were cut back, 6 bases at V and 4 bases at J, with 12 bases in the middle. Germline-derived CDR1 and CDR2 are MDHEN and SYDVKM.

This clonotype was recorded many times. The V call is TRBV10-3, the J call TRBJ1-1; TRBD1 matches at 8 bases. Germline CDR1 reads ENHRY; CDR2 reads SYGVKD. Trimming at V came to 4 bases and at J to 8 bases, leaving 6 bases not matched to a gene. This CDR3 region has 13 residues. The CDR3 sequence is CAISAPGDREAFF. The CDR3 DNA follows: TGTGCCATCAGTGCCCCTGGGGACAGGGAAGCTTTCTTT.

This clonotype was seen at least ten times. The V and J genes are TRBV2 and TRBJ2-2, with D uncertain. The CDR3 sequence is 14 residues long. Per germline, CDR1 SNHLY and CDR2 FYNNEI. The V gene lost 2 bases and the J gene lost 6 bases, with 10 bases spanning the gap. The CDR3 DNA reads as TGTGCCAGCAGTGAACAAGGCAGGCCCGGGGAGCTGTTTTTT. Its translation: CASSEQGRPGELFF.

This clonotype was counted at least ten times. The rearrangement joins TRBV7-2 to TRBJ1-1; 8 bases are a match to TRBD1. The trim removed 5 bases at V and 4 bases at J, leaving 6 bases unmatched. The CDR3 extends over 14 amino acids. CDR1 SGHTA and CDR2 FQGNSA come from the germline V gene. The CDR3 is CASSPIQGGTEAFF. In DNA form, the CDR3 reads TGTGCCAGCAGCCCAATACAGGGGGGCACTGAAGCTTTCTTT.

This clonotype was recorded many times. The chain employs TRBV6-5 and TRBJ2-3; D possibly corresponds to TRBD1 (5 bases). Germline assignment: CDR1 MNHEY and CDR2 SVGAGI. The CDR3 is 15 residues long. Trimming removed 2 bases at V and 0 bases at J, with 9 bases between. CDR3 amino acids: CASSYRTPSTDTQYF. The DNA for the CDR3 is TGTGCCAGCAGTTACCGGACACCTAGCACAGATACGCAGTATTTT.

This chain connects TRBV9 to TRBJ2-2; D is possibly TRBD2 (5 bases). The germline V and J ends were trimmed by 2 bases and 5 bases, with 13 bases remaining between them. The CDR3 extends over 15 amino acids. Germline assignment: CDR1 SGDLS and CDR2 YYNGEE. CDR3 sequence reads: CASSVEGALTGELFF. The CDR3 coding sequence is TGTGCCAGCAGCGTCGAGGGAGCGTTAACCGGGGAGCTGTTTTTT.

The rearrangement joins TRBV2 to TRBJ2-7, with 8 nucleotides matching TRBD1. Germline V CDR1 and CDR2: SNHLY, FYNNEI. The J segment lost 3 bases and the V segment lost 7 bases, leaving 14 bases of the junction unmatched. This CDR3 has 16 amino acids. Written as DNA, the CDR3 is TGTGCCAGCAATAATGCCCGACAGGGGTTAAACTACGAGCAGTACTTC. It encodes CASNNARQGLNYEQYF.

This clonotype was recorded at least ten times. This sequence joins TRBV19 and TRBJ1-6; 7 bases align to TRBD1. Germline CDR1 and CDR2: LNHDA and SQIVND (reference sequence). Losses at the gene ends were 10 bases for V and 7 bases for J; bases not matched to a gene: 10. This CDR3 has 14 residues. The CDR3 sequence: CATRIDRVNSPLHF. The CDR3 DNA is TGTGCCACCCGTATTGACAGGGTCAATTCACCCCTCCACTTT.

This clonotype was recorded a few times. This chain connects TRBV9 to TRBJ2-3, with D unresolved. The CDR3 totals 15 residues. Germline V CDR1 and CDR2: SGDLS, YYNGEE. V lost 4 bases and J lost 6, with 18 bases in between. The CDR3 nucleotides are TGTGCCAGCAGCCTCGGGCCTCAGACGGAGGATACGCAGTATTTT. Its translation is CASSLGPQTEDTQYF.

This clonotype was counted between two and nine times. The V gene is TRBV19, the J gene TRBJ1-4, with D perhaps TRBD1 (5 bases). CDR1 is LNHDA and CDR2 is SQIVND in the germline V gene (reference sequence). V was shortened by 2 bases and J by 5 bases, with 9 bases between the two germline ends. This CDR3 has 14 amino acids. The CDR3 DNA is TGTGCCAGTAGTATACAGGGAGGAAATGAAAAACTGTTTTTT. Protein: CASSIQGGNEKLFF. Full variable domain (remainder filled in from reference TRBV19 and TRBJ1-4): DGGITQSPKYLFRKEGQNVTLSCEQNLNHDAMYWYRQDPGQGLRLIYYSQIVNDFQKGDIAEGYSVSREKKESFPLTVTSAQKNPTAFYLCASSIQGGNEKLFFGSGTQLSVL.

Many counts were recorded for this clonotype. V usage is TRBV5-6 and J usage is TRBJ2-2; D gene ambiguous. The CDR3 is made up of 13 amino acids. In germline, CDR1 is SGHDT, CDR2 YYEEEE. V lost 3 bases to trimming and J lost 3 bases, with 6 bases between them. In nucleotides, the CDR3 is TGTGCCAGCAGCTCTCACTACACCGGGGAGCTGTTTTTT. Translation: CASSSHYTGELFF.

This clonotype was seen ten or more times. The chain combines TRBV7-2 with TRBJ2-7, with a possible D match to TRBD1 (5 bases). The CDR3 is 11 residues long. In germline, CDR1 is SGHTA, CDR2 FQGNSA. V lost 3 bases and J lost 7, with 7 bases in between. CDR3 DNA sequence: TGTGCCAGCAGCTTGACAGCGGAGCAGTACTTC. Amino acids: CASSLTAEQYF.

There are many counts of this clonotype. V usage is TRBV5-5 and J usage is TRBJ1-5, with D perhaps matching TRBD1 (6 bases). Germline lookup yields CDR1 SGHKS and CDR2 YYEKEE (reference sequence). Between the trimmed V and J ends, which lost 3 bases and 5 bases, there was a span of 12 bases. The CDR3 is made up of 14 amino acids. CDR3 DNA: TGTGCCAGCAGCTCACAGGGTCGCGATCAGCCCCAGCATTTT. It codes for CASSSQGRDQPQHF.

The genes are TRBV19 and TRBJ2-4; 7 bases map to TRBD1. Germline V gene data show CDR1 as LNHDA and CDR2 as SQIVND (reference sequence). The trim removed 9 bases at V and 5 bases at J, leaving 10 bases unmatched. The CDR3 length is 14 residues. The CDR3 DNA reads as TGTGCCAGGGCGGACCGGGACAGAGAAAACATTCAGTACTTC. Its protein is CARADRDRENIQYF. Using reference TRBV19 and TRBJ2-4 for the parts outside the CDR3, the full variable domain is DGGITQSPKYLFRKEGQNVTLSCEQNLNHDAMYWYRQDPGQGLRLIYYSQIVNDFQKGDIAEGYSVSREKKESFPLTVTSAQKNPTAFYLCARADRDRENIQYFGAGTRLSVL.

Concerning this clonotype itself: One junction end does not reproduce the germline sequence, and a read error may be involved. The chain uses TRBV4-3 and TRBJ1-4, with D tentatively TRBD1 (5 bases). Germline CDR1 and CDR2: LGHNA and YSLEER. The CDR3 runs 15 residues. CDR3 DNA: TGCGCCAGCAGCCAAGATTGGGACGCTAATGAAGAACTGTTTTTT. It encodes CASSQDWDANEELFF.

The chain links TRBV11-2 to TRBJ1-2, with D possibly matching TRBD1 (6 bases). Trimming took 6 bases from V and 6 from J, leaving 14 bases between them. CDR3 length: 13 residues. Germline V gene data show CDR1 as SGHAT and CDR2 as FQNNGV. CDR3 region: CASRFVQGDGYTF. Written as DNA, the CDR3 is TGTGCCAGCAGATTCGTACAGGGTGATGGCTACACCTTC.

The table lists this clonotype with a few counts. The gene calls are TRBV5-1 and TRBJ2-2, with 10 bases matching TRBD2. Trimming at V came to 4 bases and at J to 5 bases, leaving 8 bases not matched to a gene. Germline assignment: CDR1 SGHRS and CDR2 YFSETQ. The CDR3 has 16 amino acids. The CDR3 region has the DNA TGCGCCAGCAGCCTTCCGGGACTAGCGCCTACCGGGGAGCTGTTTTTT. Encoded protein: CASSLPGLAPTGELFF.

In this sample, this clonotype turned up many times. This sequence joins TRBV12-3 or TRBV12-4 and TRBJ1-3; D is unclear. V gave up 4 bases and J gave up 4 bases, with 8 bases separating them. The CDR3 is 13 residues long. The CDR3 DNA reads as TGTGCCAGCAGTTATGTTGTAGGAAACACCATATATTTT. This translates into CASSYVVGNTIYF.

This clonotype occurred many times. V gene TRBV25-1 combines with J gene TRBJ1-2; D not certain. The CDR3 has 14 residues. Per the germline V gene, CDR1 is MGHDK and CDR2 is SYGVNS. The V end was cut by 2 bases, the J end by 0 bases, with 7 bases between. The CDR3 bases are TGTGCCAGCAGTGAACAGGCAGCTAACTATGGCTACACCTTC. Translating gives CASSEQAANYGYTF.

This clonotype was recorded many times. The rearrangement uses TRBV20-1 and TRBJ1-1, with D uncertain. CDR1 is DFQATT and CDR2 is SNEGSKA in the germline V gene (reference sequence). This CDR3 is built from 11 residues. V lost 6 bases, J lost 7 bases, and 12 bases lay in between. The CDR3 region is CSANDRIEAFF. The CDR3 DNA reads as TGCAGTGCGAACGACCGGATTGAAGCTTTCTTT.

This clonotype showed up just a few times. At one boundary the junction diverges from the germline segment, which might be a read error. V gene TRBV4-2 combines with J gene TRBJ2-2, with D maybe TRBD1 (6 bases). CDR1 and CDR2 (germline): LGHNA, YNFKEQ. This CDR3 region has 20 residues. The CDR3 sequence is CASNQPQGGVTRSNTGELFF. The CDR3 DNA is TGTGCCAGCAACCAACCTCAAGGGGGAGTGACACGGTCGAACACCGGGGAGCTGTTTTTT.

This clonotype showed up many times. The V call is TRBV28, the J call TRBJ1-4; D call uncertain. V was trimmed by 4 bases and J by 3 bases, leaving 12 bases between them. The CDR3 length is 15 residues. CDR1 MDHEN and CDR2 SYDVKM come from the germline V gene. CDR3 sequence: CASSSAPRANEKLFF. The CDR3 DNA reads as TGTGCCAGCAGTTCAGCCCCGAGAGCTAATGAAAAACTGTTTTTT.

To note about this clonotype: This may arise from a read error, as a much more abundant clone is one base away. The V call is TRBV18, the J call TRBJ2-4; 7 bases align to TRBD2. V was pared by 4 bases and J by 6 bases, with 9 bases of the junction left unmatched. This CDR3 has 15 residues. From germline, CDR1 is KGHSH and CDR2 LQKENI. The CDR3 is CASSRPGGLGNIQYF. The CDR3 DNA reads as TGTGCCAGCTCACGGCCGGGAGGATTGGGAAACATTCAGTACTTC.

This clonotype was recorded at least ten times. The chain recombines TRBV7-9 with TRBJ2-1, with TRBD2 matching 7 bases. V lost 4 bases and J lost 5; bases outside the gene matches: 8. Per the germline V gene, CDR1 is SEHNR and CDR2 is FQNEAQ (reference sequence). The CDR3 runs 15 residues. The CDR3 DNA reads TGTGCCAGCAGCTCAGCTTCGGGGGGAAACAATGAGCAGTTCTTC. It translates to CASSSASGGNNEQFF. The full variable domain, its missing parts supplied by reference TRBV7-9 and TRBJ2-1, is DTGVSQNPRHKITKRGQNVTFRCDPISEHNRLYWYRQTLGQGPEFLTYFQNEAQLEKSRLLSDRFSAERPKGSFSTLEIQRTEQGDSAMYLCASSSASGGNNEQFFGPGTRLTVL.

A note on this clonotype: A much larger clone differs by one base, so this may be a read error. The rearrangement links TRBV7-9 to TRBJ2-1; D gene uncertain. Germline V gene lookup returns CDR1 SEHNR and CDR2 FQNEAQ (reference sequence). The CDR3 has 12 amino acids. CDR3 sequence reads: CAGSLEVGEQFF. CDR3 sequence (DNA): TGTGCCGGCAGCTTAGAAGTTGGGGAGCAGTTCTTC.

This clonotype was observed many times. This chain uses TRBV12-3 or TRBV12-4 with TRBJ1-1; D ambiguous. CDR3 size: 14 residues. V was clipped by 6 bases and J by 4 bases, with 15 bases between them. The CDR3 DNA follows: TGTGCCAGCAGCCTCGATCTGGCCGGCACTGAAGCTTTCTTT. This gives the protein CASSLDLAGTEAFF.